A selection of T cell receptor beta chains follows, all from one sample in a study of cytomegalovirus exposure and HLA in healthy donors. TCRdb keeps only in-frame clones here, not all; method: immunoSEQ multiplex PCR. The table lists 100,000 to 150,000 clones, approximately 75% of them singletons. The specimen was PBMCs. These receptors were taken from a man aged 50 or older in good health and CMV-seropositive. Each CDR3 is given with its conserved first and last residue. D genes are given only for firm matches. The size of a clone is reported for some rows only, either as once, few or many, or as a class for expanded clones.

J: TRBJ2-3; V: TRBV7-6; D: .; size: few; DNA: TGTGCCAGCAGCTTAGGCGCGCGAGATACGCAGTATTTT; CDR3: CASSLGARDTQYF
J: TRBJ1-1; V: TRBV7-9; D: TRBD1; size: .; DNA: TGTGCCAGCAGCTTCGGGACAGCAAAGAAGGGTGAAGCTTTCTTT; CDR3: CASSFGTAKKGEAFF
J: TRBJ1-4; V: TRBV5-5; D: .; size: .; DNA: TGTGCCAGCAGCTACTGGTCAGGATTTAATGAAAAACTGTTTTTT; CDR3: CASSYWSGFNEKLFF
J: TRBJ1-5; V: TRBV6-1; D: .; size: few; DNA: TGTGCCAGCAGCCACAGGGACAATCAGCCCCAGCATTTT; CDR3: CASSHRDNQPQHF
J: TRBJ2-7; V: TRBV7-2; D: .; size: .; DNA: TGTGCCAGCAGCTTGACCCCGGACATCGTCTCCTACGAGCAGTACTTC; CDR3: CASSLTPDIVSYEQYF
J: TRBJ1-2; V: TRBV9; D: .; size: .; DNA: TGTGCCAGCAGCGGCCCCCCCCCGGGGATTGGCTACACCTTC; CDR3: CASSGPPPGIGYTF
J: TRBJ1-1; V: TRBV11-2; D: .; size: once; DNA: TGTGCCAGCAGCTTAGGTCAGGCCAACACTGAAGCTTTCTTT; CDR3: CASSLGQANTEAFF
J: TRBJ2-7; V: TRBV7-8; D: TRBD2; size: .; DNA: TGTGCCAGTACTCGAAACATCGCTAGCGGAAGCTACGAGCAGTACTTC; CDR3: CASTRNIASGSYEQYF
J: TRBJ1-1; V: TRBV7-3; D: TRBD1; size: .; DNA: TGTGCCAGCAGCTCAGGGGGGAGCACTGAAGCTTTCTTT; CDR3: CASSSGGSTEAFF
J: TRBJ2-5; V: TRBV18; D: TRBD2; size: .; DNA: TGTGCCAGCTCACCCGGGGGGGGCCATGAGACCCAGTACTTC; CDR3: CASSPGGGHETQYF
J: TRBJ2-7; V: TRBV25-1; D: .; size: .; DNA: TGTGCCAGCAGTGAACACCGGACAGACTCCGAGCAGTACTTC; CDR3: CASSEHRTDSEQYF
J: TRBJ2-3; V: TRBV5-4; D: TRBD2; size: .; DNA: TGTGCCAGCAGCTTGGTGGGGACTAATAATACGCAGTATTTT; CDR3: CASSLVGTNNTQYF
J: TRBJ2-7; V: TRBV7-9; D: TRBD1; size: .; DNA: TGTTCCAGCAGCTTAGGGACAGGGATCTACGAGCAGTACTTC; CDR3: CSSSLGTGIYEQYF
J: TRBJ1-4; V: TRBV28; D: .; size: .; DNA: TGTGCCAGCAGGCCTGTGAAGGGGGTAGCTAATGAAAAACTGTTTTTT; CDR3: CASRPVKGVANEKLFF
J: TRBJ2-5; V: TRBV12-5; D: TRBD2; size: .; DNA: TGTGCTAGTGGGGGGGGAGGGGGCGGGAGGGCTGGCCTTGGGAACCAGTACTTC; CDR3: CASGGGGGGRAGLGNQYF
J: TRBJ2-2; V: TRBV6-6; D: TRBD2; size: .; DNA: TGTGCCAGCAGTGCCCTAGCGGGAGTATTGACCGGGGAGCTGTTTTTT; CDR3: CASSALAGVLTGELFF
J: TRBJ2-3; V: TRBV7-8; D: .; size: .; DNA: TGTGCCAGCAGCGTACAGGTTAGCACAGATACGCAGTATTTT; CDR3: CASSVQVSTDTQYF
J: TRBJ2-2; V: TRBV2; D: .; size: .; DNA: TGTGCCAGCTCTAGACAGGACACGAACACCGGGGAGCTGTTTTTT; CDR3: CASSRQDTNTGELFF
J: TRBJ2-4; V: TRBV5-4; D: .; size: few; DNA: TGTGCCAGCAGCGGGAGGATGGGCGGGAACAAAAACATTCAGTACTTC; CDR3: CASSGRMGGNKNIQYF
J: TRBJ2-5; V: TRBV29-1; D: .; size: .; DNA: TGCAGTGACTTACCCGGGGAGACCCAGTACTTC; CDR3: CSDLPGETQYF
J: TRBJ2-1; V: TRBV9; D: TRBD1; size: .; DNA: TGTGCCAGCAGCCCTGGGACAGGGTCCTATGAGCAGTTCTTC; CDR3: CASSPGTGSYEQFF
J: TRBJ1-1; V: TRBV7-6; D: .; size: .; DNA: TGTGCCAGCAGCTTAGGGGGGCAAACTGAAGCTTTCTTT; CDR3: CASSLGGQTEAFF
J: TRBJ1-5; V: TRBV5-6; D: TRBD1; size: .; DNA: TGTGCCAGCAGCAGGGGGCAGGATCAGCCCCAGCATTTT; CDR3: CASSRGQDQPQHF
J: TRBJ1-2; V: TRBV19; D: .; size: once; DNA: TGTGCCAGTAGTATAGGTCAGGGCAGGGCCTCCCCTGGCTACACCTTC; CDR3: CASSIGQGRASPGYTF
J: TRBJ2-7; V: TRBV28; D: TRBD2; size: .; DNA: TGTGCCAGCGGGACTAGCGGGAGTCTCTACGAGCAGTACTTC; CDR3: CASGTSGSLYEQYF
J: TRBJ1-2; V: TRBV6-6; D: .; size: .; DNA: TGTGCCAGCACCCAGACAGCTAACTATGGCTACACCTTC; CDR3: CASTQTANYGYTF
J: TRBJ1-1; V: TRBV5-5; D: .; size: .; DNA: TGTGCCAGCAGCCGAATGACAGGCGGGCAGGGGTCTGAAGCTCTCTTT; CDR3: CASSRMTGGQGSEALF
J: TRBJ1-2; V: TRBV6-5; D: .; size: .; DNA: TGTGCCAGCAGTTACTCGGCCAGGCTTAACTATGGCTACACCTTC; CDR3: CASSYSARLNYGYTF
J: TRBJ2-7; V: TRBV11-3; D: .; size: .; DNA: TGTGCCAGCAGCTCGGGGGATAAGGCCTACGAGCAGTACTTC; CDR3: CASSSGDKAYEQYF
J: TRBJ2-1; V: TRBV4-2; D: TRBD1; size: .; DNA: TGTGCCAGCAGCCAAGAGGGACAGGGAAGAGGATACAATGAGCAGTTCTTC; CDR3: CASSQEGQGRGYNEQFF
J: TRBJ1-2; V: TRBV4-1; D: TRBD1; size: .; DNA: TGCGCCAGCAGCCAAGGGACAGGGCTTGGCTATGGCTACACCTTC; CDR3: CASSQGTGLGYGYTF
J: TRBJ1-1; V: TRBV19; D: .; size: .; DNA: TGTGCCAGTATCTCGGGGGGTTGGACTGAAGCTTTCTTT; CDR3: CASISGGWTEAFF
J: TRBJ2-5; V: TRBV7-6; D: TRBD1; size: .; DNA: TGTGCCAGCAGCCGCACAGGGGGCGTAGAGACCCAGTACTTC; CDR3: CASSRTGGVETQYF
J: TRBJ2-1; V: TRBV19; D: .; size: once; DNA: TGTGCCAGTAGTAAAAGGGGGGGATACAATGAGCAGTTCTTC; CDR3: CASSKRGGYNEQFF
J: TRBJ2-1; V: TRBV29-1; D: TRBD1; size: .; DNA: TGCAGCGTGGGGGGAAGGGGACAGGGGAGGAGTGAGCAGTTCTTC; CDR3: CSVGGRGQGRSEQFF
J: TRBJ1-2; V: TRBV5-5; D: .; size: .; DNA: TGTGCCAGCAGCCTCCGGACGGGGAACTATGGCTACACCTTC; CDR3: CASSLRTGNYGYTF
J: TRBJ1-1; V: TRBV7-9; D: TRBD1; size: .; DNA: TGTGCCAGCAGCTTAGCGACAGGGGAAGGCACTGAAGCTTTCTTT; CDR3: CASSLATGEGTEAFF
J: TRBJ2-1; V: TRBV2; D: TRBD1; size: .; DNA: TGTGCCACCCCAAAGGGGACAGGAGGTGTGGACAATGAGCAGTTCTTC; CDR3: CATPKGTGGVDNEQFF
J: TRBJ1-5; V: TRBV6-1; D: TRBD1; size: few; DNA: TGTGCCAGCAGTGTCACACAGGGGGGCAATCAGCCCCAGCATTTT; CDR3: CASSVTQGGNQPQHF
J: TRBJ2-2; V: TRBV5-4; D: TRBD1; size: .; DNA: TGTGCCAGCAGTCCCGGGACAGCCACCGGGGAGCTGTTTTTT; CDR3: CASSPGTATGELFF
J: TRBJ1-1; V: TRBV28; D: .; size: .; DNA: TGTGCCAGCAGCCTCTCGGACACTGAAGCTTTCTTT; CDR3: CASSLSDTEAFF
J: TRBJ1-1; V: TRBV27; D: TRBD1; size: once; DNA: TGTGCCAGCAGTTTGGGGCAAGGGACAGGACCCCCTGAAGCTTTCTTT; CDR3: CASSLGQGTGPPEAFF
J: TRBJ1-4; V: TRBV7-2; D: TRBD1; size: once; DNA: TGTGCCAGCAGCTTACTGGGGACAGAGGGAAAACTGTTTTTT; CDR3: CASSLLGTEGKLFF